The 20 T cell receptor beta chains below all came from one sample that was sequenced in a study of shared T cell receptors in the human thymus. Measured with immunoSEQ multiplex PCR; TCRdb has only the in-frame clones, and not every one. The sample includes some 400,000 clones, just under 95% of them seen just once. The sample comprised thymocytes. These receptors originate from a human donor.

This chain joins TRBV7-2 and TRBJ1-2; unclear D gene. Trimming cost V 7 bases and J 0 bases, with 3 bases left between them. CDR3 length equals 11 residues. CDR1 is SGHTA, CDR2 FQGNSA, per germline. The CDR3 DNA follows: TGTGCCAGCATTTCTAACTATGGCTACACCTTC. It is translated as CASISNYGYTF.

This chain connects TRBV19 to TRBJ2-4, with TRBD1 identical over 7 bases. After removal of 3 bases from V and 0 bases from J, the junction contained 8 bases not matched to a gene. The CDR3 totals 17 residues. Germline V gene sequence: CDR1 LNHDA, CDR2 SQIVND (reference sequence). Written as DNA, the CDR3 is TGTGCCAGTAGTATTCCCAAACAGGGGAGAGCCAAAAACATTCAGTACTTC. Translation: CASSIPKQGRAKNIQYF.

The chain recombines TRBV27 with TRBJ1-1; D remains ambiguous. V shed 8 bases and J shed 3 bases, with 10 bases lying between them. The V gene's germline CDR1 is MNHEY and CDR2 SMNVEV (reference sequence). CDR3 length: 12 amino acids. The CDR3: CASGGAYTEAFF. CDR3 DNA sequence: TGTGCCAGCGGAGGTGCCTACACTGAAGCTTTCTTT.

The V call is TRBV19, the J call TRBJ2-4; TRBD2 aligns across 10 bases. V lost 1 base to trimming and J lost 1 base; unmatched junction nucleotides: 13. This CDR3 is 20 amino acids long. Germline-derived CDR1 and CDR2 are LNHDA and SQIVND (reference sequence). The CDR3 is CASSIGAIGLAGVAKNIQYF. The CDR3 nucleotides read TGTGCCAGTAGTATAGGGGCCATAGGGCTAGCGGGAGTGGCCAAAAACATTCAGTACTTC.

The chain's CDR3 is CASSQGREGLNEQFF. The CDR3 DNA reads TGCGCCAGCAGCCAAGGGCGGGAGGGCCTCAATGAGCAGTTCTTC. The chain couples TRBV4-1 to TRBJ2-1; 9 bases are a match to TRBD2. Germline V lookup: CDR1 MGHRA, CDR2 YSYEKL. CDR3 length equals 15 residues. V lost 1 base, J lost 6 bases, and 4 bases stayed unmatched.

The genes are TRBV27 and TRBJ2-1; perhaps TRBD1 as D (6 bases). The V end was cut by 5 bases, the J end by 7 bases, with 15 bases between. Germline CDR1 MNHEY, CDR2 SMNVEV (reference sequence). The CDR3 runs to 14 residues. CDR3 protein: CASSQPYRENEQFF. The CDR3 DNA reads as TGTGCCAGCAGTCAACCTTACAGGGAAAATGAGCAGTTCTTC.

On this clone itself: This same CDR3 is encoded by further DNA sequences in the sample. V gene TRBV25-1 combines with J gene TRBJ1-2; a weak D match, TRBD1 (6 bases). The germline gives CDR1 MGHDK, CDR2 SYGVNS. This CDR3 has 13 residues. Trimming took 3 bases from V and 8 from J, leaving 13 bases between them. CDR3 coding DNA: TGTGCCAGCAGTGACCCACAGGGACGCGGCTACACCTTC. This codes for CASSDPQGRGYTF.

The chain employs TRBV7-9 and TRBJ1-2; TRBD1 aligns across 7 bases. The trim removed 1 base at V and 0 bases at J, leaving 5 bases unmatched. The CDR3 consists of 16 residues. CDR1 SEHNR and CDR2 FQNEAQ come from the germline V gene (reference sequence). The CDR3 region is CASSLGSGGANYGYTF. The DNA for the CDR3 is TGTGCCAGCAGCTTAGGATCAGGGGGAGCTAACTATGGCTACACCTTC.

The V gene is TRBV28, the J gene TRBJ1-2; a weak D match, TRBD1 (6 bases). Trimming left V 8 bases short and J 8 bases short, with 15 bases between. Germline V gene data show CDR1 as MDHEN and CDR2 as SYDVKM. This CDR3 is 12 amino acids long. The CDR3, as DNA: TGTGCCAGCGGTCGCAGGGGCTTGGGCTACACCTTC. It yields the protein CASGRRGLGYTF.

This rearrangement joins TRBV6-4 to TRBJ2-7, with 7 positions matching TRBD1. Germline trimming cut 2 bases from V and 3 bases from J; bases unmatched to any gene: 7. Germline CDR1 and CDR2: MRHNA and SNTAGT. CDR3 size: 15 residues. In DNA, the CDR3 is TGTGCCAGCAGTGACGGGACAGCGAGCCTCTACGAGCAGTACTTC. Its translation: CASSDGTASLYEQYF.

The J gene is TRBJ2-3, the V gene TRBV7-2; 13 bases match TRBD2. The CDR3 extends over 15 amino acids. The V gene end was trimmed by 3 bases and the J gene end by 11 bases; junction bases not matched to a gene: 8. Germline V gene sequence: CDR1 SGHTA, CDR2 FQGNSA. Here the CDR3 reads CASSFRTSGGSRQYF. DNA for the CDR3: TGTGCCAGCAGCTTTCGGACTAGCGGGGGCAGCAGGCAGTATTTT.

The rearrangement joins TRBV28 to TRBJ2-7; TRBD2 aligns across 7 bases. After removal of 7 bases from V and 2 bases from J, the junction contained 8 bases not matched to a gene. From germline, CDR1 is MDHEN and CDR2 SYDVKM. The CDR3 sequence is 14 residues long. CDR3 loop: CASNWGGYTYEQYF. For the CDR3, the DNA is TGTGCCAGCAACTGGGGGGGGTATACCTACGAGCAGTACTTC.

The chain links TRBV7-9 to TRBJ2-4; D tentatively reads TRBD1 or TRBD2 (7 bases each). V lost 5 bases to trimming and J lost 8 bases, with 28 bases between them. This CDR3 is built from 18 residues. From germline, CDR1 is SEHNR and CDR2 FQNEAQ (reference sequence). The CDR3 sequence: CASSPAYAGGGRFDIQYF. The CDR3 DNA follows: TGTGCCAGCAGCCCCGCTTATGCAGGGGGAGGGAGGTTTGACATTCAGTACTTC.

The chain couples TRBV19 to TRBJ2-7, with 10 bases identical to TRBD2. This CDR3 has 15 residues. In germline, CDR1 is LNHDA, CDR2 SQIVND (reference sequence). Germline trimming cut 3 bases from V and 5 bases from J; bases unmatched to any gene: 7. The CDR3 protein is CASSMSLAGAHEQYF. DNA for the CDR3: TGTGCCAGTAGTATGAGTCTAGCGGGAGCCCACGAGCAGTACTTC.

The rearrangement joins TRBV10-3 to TRBJ2-1; no reliable D call. There are 11 residues in the CDR3. Germline CDR1 is ENHRY and CDR2 is SYGVKD. Trimming removed 4 bases at V and 6 bases at J, with 4 bases between. CDR3 nucleotide sequence: TGTGCCATCAGTGGGAGCAATGAGCAGTTCTTC. Amino acid sequence: CAISGSNEQFF.

This clone showed up just once. This chain connects TRBV28 to TRBJ1-1; 7 nucleotides match TRBD1. Germline V gives CDR1 MDHEN, CDR2 SYDVKM. V shed 5 bases, J shed 5 bases, and the junction held 23 bases outside the gene matches. The CDR3 extends over 19 amino acids. The CDR3 DNA sequence: TGTGCCAGCAGTCCTCCCCGACAGGGAAGGATTTACACTGAAACTGAAGCTTTCTTT. It codes for CASSPPRQGRIYTETEAFF.

V and J are TRBV27 and TRBJ1-1; D unresolved. Germline V gene data show CDR1 as MNHEY and CDR2 as SMNVEV (reference sequence). This CDR3 is 13 amino acids long. V dropped 7 bases and J dropped 6 bases, with 15 bases sitting between them. CDR3 protein: CASKTYPAAEAFF. For the CDR3, the DNA is TGTGCCAGCAAAACTTACCCAGCGGCTGAAGCTTTCTTT.

V and J are TRBV5-1 and TRBJ1-4; 10 nucleotides match TRBD1. There are 14 residues in the CDR3. Trimming cost V 0 bases and J 9 bases; bases outside gene matches: 2. Germline CDR1 SGHRS, CDR2 YFSETQ. CDR3 sequence: CASSLGQGAQKLFF. CDR3 bases: TGCGCCAGCAGCTTGGGACAGGGGGCCCAAAAACTGTTTTTT. Complete variable domain (other parts from reference TRBV5-1 and TRBJ1-4): KAGVTQTPRYLIKTRGQQVTLSCSPISGHRSVSWYQQTPGQGLQFLFEYFSETQRNKGNFPGRFSGRQFSNSRSEMNVSTLELGDSALYLCASSLGQGAQKLFFGSGTQLSVL.

The rearrangement uses TRBV11-3 and TRBJ2-3; D may be TRBD2 (6 bases). Germline lookup yields CDR1 SGHNT and CDR2 YENEEA. The CDR3 has 14 residues. The V and J ends lost 1 base and 3 bases respectively, with 8 bases between them. The CDR3: CASSLVAGTDTQYF. CDR3 nucleotide sequence: TGTGCCAGCAGCTTAGTTGCGGGAACAGATACGCAGTATTTT.

The chain links TRBV27 to TRBJ2-4; D possibly uses TRBD1 or TRBD2 (6 bases each). Trimming pared 8 bases from V and 2 bases from J, leaving 16 bases between. Germline V gene data show CDR1 as MNHEY and CDR2 as SMNVEV (reference sequence). The CDR3 consists of 15 residues. The CDR3 here is CASRAPGGTKNIQYF. For the CDR3, the DNA is TGTGCCAGCCGCGCCCCCGGGGGCACCAAAAACATTCAGTACTTC.